A selection of T cell receptor beta chains follows, all from one sample in a study of CD8+ T cells in alopecia areata. The repertoire was sequenced with immunoSEQ multiplex PCR; TCRdb's copy has only in-frame clones and lacks some. Found here are 250,000 or so clones, 67% of them singletons; the top ten hold around 1.2%. The source was CD4+ T cells sorted from blood, collected at week 0. The receptors were sampled from a human donor with alopecia areata. CDR3s include the opening cysteine and the closing phenylalanine or tryptophan. Each record gives: D gene, clone size, V gene, J gene, CDR3 DNA, CDR3 protein. The D gene is left open where the match is weak. Size is omitted from some rows. Given values are once, few, many or a class for expanded clones.

>.|.|TRBV30|TRBJ2-1
TGTGCCTGGATATGGCGGAATGAGCAGTTCTTC
CAWIWRNEQFF
>.|.|TRBV29-1|TRBJ2-7
TGCAGCGTTAAACTCTCCTACGAGCAGTACTTC
CSVKLSYEQYF
>.|.|TRBV10-3|TRBJ1-2
TGTGCCATCAGTGGGGGGACAAGGGGCCCAAACTATGGCTACACCTTC
CAISGGTRGPNYGYTF
>.|.|TRBV7-2|TRBJ2-7
TGTGCCAGCAGCCCCCGTTTGGGCGAGCAGTACTTC
CASSPRLGEQYF
>.|.|TRBV30|TRBJ1-1
TGTGCCTGGAGTGTACGGGGCACTGAAGCTTTCTTT
CAWSVRGTEAFF
>.|.|TRBV2|TRBJ1-1
TGTGCCAGCAACACACAGGGCTGGGAGACTGAAGCTTTCTTT
CASNTQGWETEAFF
>TRBD2|.|TRBV4-2|TRBJ2-7
TGTGCCAGCAGCCAAGAGTCTTCTAGCGGGGCCTTCTACGAGCAGTACTTC
CASSQESSSGAFYEQYF
>TRBD1|.|TRBV5-4|TRBJ2-5
TGTGCCAGCAGCTTGGTCGGACAGGAGGAGACCCAGTACTTC
CASSLVGQEETQYF
>.|.|TRBV7-9|TRBJ1-1
TGTGCCAGCAGCTTAGGCAGGAACACTGAAGCTTTCTTT
CASSLGRNTEAFF
>TRBD2|.|TRBV5-1|TRBJ2-5
TGCGCCAGCAGCTTAACCGGCGGGAGGCCTCCGGAGACCCAGTACTTC
CASSLTGGRPPETQYF
>.|.|TRBV5-1|TRBJ1-1
TGCGCCAGCAGCTCGGACACCTGGAACACTGAAGCTTTCTTT
CASSSDTWNTEAFF
>TRBD2|.|TRBV2|TRBJ2-5
TGTGCCAGCAGGGGCCCAGGACTAGCGGGGGCGGAGACCCAGTACTTC
CASRGPGLAGAETQYF
>TRBD1|.|TRBV30|TRBJ1-1
TGTGCCTGGAGTGGCTGGACAGGGATGAACACTGAAGCTTTCTTT
CAWSGWTGMNTEAFF
>.|.|TRBV6-6|TRBJ1-5
TGTGCCAGCAGTTACTCGGGGGGGGCGCAGCCCCAGCATTTT
CASSYSGGAQPQHF
>.|few|TRBV7-2|TRBJ2-3
TGTGCCAGCAGCTTAGTTTCCACTTATAGCACAGATACGCAGTATTTT
CASSLVSTYSTDTQYF
>TRBD1|few|TRBV5-1|TRBJ2-1
TGCGCCAGCAGCCTGAGTGGGACAGGACTTCGGAATGAGCAGTTCTTC
CASSLSGTGLRNEQFF
>.|.|TRBV25-1|TRBJ2-2
TGTGCCAGCAGTCAGGGAACCGGGGAGCTGTTTTTT
CASSQGTGELFF
>.|.|TRBV2|TRBJ2-2
TGTGCCAGCAGTCTAGCTGCCGGGGAGCTGTTTTTT
CASSLAAGELFF
>.|few|TRBV4-1|TRBJ1-5
TGCGCCAGCAGCCAAGTGGGTACACAGAATCAGCCCCAGCATTTT
CASSQVGTQNQPQHF
>.|.|TRBV7-9|TRBJ2-1
TGTGCCAGCAGCTTTAGAGGGGATGATGGCGAGCAGTTCTTC
CASSFRGDDGEQFF
>.|.|TRBV25-1|TRBJ1-5
TGTGCCAGCAGTGAATATTCCCTAAATCAGCCCCAGCATTTT
CASSEYSLNQPQHF
>.|few|TRBV6-5|TRBJ2-7
TGTGCCAGCAGCCCGGGACATCTCTACGAGCAGTACTTC
CASSPGHLYEQYF
>.|.|TRBV2|TRBJ2-2
TGTGCCAGCAGTGAAGCCGCTAGCGTGGGCACCGGGGAGCTGTTTTTT
CASSEAASVGTGELFF
>.|.|TRBV19|TRBJ1-5
TGTGCCAGTAGTATCTGGCAGGGGCAAGGAGGCAATCAGCCCCAGCATTTT
CASSIWQGQGGNQPQHF
>TRBD1|.|TRBV5-1|TRBJ2-3
TGCGCCAGCAGCGCGGGACAGGGTTTCAGGATCCTCACAGATACGCAGTATTTT
CASSAGQGFRILTDTQYF
>.|few|TRBV7-9|TRBJ2-7
TGTGCCAGCAGCCCTATTTTGCCAGCCCTCTCCTACGAGCAGTACTTC
CASSPILPALSYEQYF